Shown below are 12 T cell receptor beta chains from a single sample sequenced in a study of OX40 agonist ivuxolimab in advanced cancers. Profiled with immunoSEQ multiplex PCR; TCRdb holds only in-frame clones, not every one. The sample has 50,000 or so clones; 90% to 95% are singletons. The source material was CD4+ or CD8+ T cells sorted from blood, sampled in a trial of the OX40 agonist ivuxolimab. These TCRs come from an adult with an advanced solid tumor such as melanoma, head and neck, liver or kidney cancer.

In its sample, this clone was seen once. V and J are TRBV18 and TRBJ2-1, with D perhaps matching TRBD1 (5 bases). The CDR3 length is 14 residues. Germline CDR1 KGHSH, CDR2 LQKENI. The V and J ends lost 3 bases and 6 bases respectively, with 12 bases between them. Here the CDR3 DNA reads TGTGCCAGCTCACCGCCCAGGGTGGGCAATGAGCAGTTCTTC. Protein sequence: CASSPPRVGNEQFF.

This clone has a handful of counts. This sequence joins TRBV5-6 and TRBJ1-6; D uncertain. V was pared by 3 bases and J by 6 bases, with 4 bases between. This CDR3 contains 12 residues. Germline CDR1 is SGHDT and CDR2 is YYEEEE. In DNA, the CDR3 is TGTGCCAGCAGCTGGACTAATTCACCCCTCCACTTT. It yields the protein CASSWTNSPLHF.

The chain recombines TRBV5-1 with TRBJ2-7; 8 positions match TRBD1. The V gene end was trimmed by 3 bases and the J gene end by 6 bases; junction bases not matched to a gene: 8. Looked up from germline, CDR1 is SGHRS and CDR2 is YFSETQ. The CDR3 spans 14 residues. Here the CDR3 reads CASSSGQGYGEQYF. CDR3 nucleotides: TGCGCCAGCAGCTCAGGACAGGGCTACGGCGAGCAGTACTTC.

A single count supports this clone. The chain carries TRBV23-1 and TRBJ2-5, with 7 bases lining up with TRBD1. TRBV23-1 is assigned to the ORF class and has an uncertain function. Trimming removed 4 bases from V and 0 bases from J; junction bases left unmatched: 8. The CDR3 totals 16 residues. CDR3: CASSLLGQAHQETQYF. CDR3 DNA sequence: TGCGCCAGCAGTCTCCTCGGACAGGCCCACCAAGAGACCCAGTACTTC.

This clone was picked up one time. The chain is built from TRBV28 and TRBJ2-3; a weak D match, TRBD1 (6 bases). The CDR3 is 15 amino acids. Trimming left V 7 bases short and J 4 bases short, with 18 bases between. The germline gives CDR1 MDHEN, CDR2 SYDVKM. The CDR3 reads CASNPPNRASDTQYF. The DNA of the CDR3 is TGTGCCAGCAACCCCCCAAACAGGGCCTCAGATACGCAGTATTTT.

The chain joins TRBV5-1 to TRBJ2-5; D not certain. There are 14 residues in the CDR3. Trimming took 0 bases from V and 6 from J, leaving 12 bases between them. Per germline, CDR1 SGHRS and CDR2 YFSETQ. The CDR3 bases are TGCGCCAGCAGCTTGGATGTGGGGATAAAGACCCAGTACTTC. Translated: CASSLDVGIKTQYF.

The J gene is TRBJ1-1, the V gene TRBV6-5; D is possibly TRBD1 (5 bases). Germline lookup yields CDR1 MNHEY and CDR2 SVGAGI. V was clipped by 0 bases and J by 5 bases, with 7 bases between them. This CDR3 comprises 13 residues. CDR3 bases: TGTGCCAGCAGTTACTCGCGGGGGACTGAAGCTTTCTTT. Protein sequence: CASSYSRGTEAFF.

The chain couples TRBV2 to TRBJ2-2; no clear D gene. This CDR3 has 13 residues. Trimming took off 8 bases at V and 2 bases at J, with 9 bases between the two ends. CDR1 and CDR2 from the germline V gene are SNHLY and FYNNEI. Here the CDR3 reads CASGFRNTGELFF. The CDR3 DNA sequence: TGTGCCAGCGGGTTCCGCAACACCGGGGAGCTGTTTTTT.

The chain recombines TRBV4-1 with TRBJ2-5; a weak D match, TRBD2 (5 bases). The CDR3 spans 15 residues. CDR1 and CDR2 from the germline V gene are MGHRA and YSYEKL. Trimming pared 3 bases from V and 5 bases from J, leaving 16 bases between. This CDR3 reads CASSQSPSSRETQYF. As DNA, the CDR3 is TGCGCCAGCAGCCAGTCACCATCTAGCCGGGAGACCCAGTACTTC.

V usage is TRBV5-1 and J usage is TRBJ2-1; D possibly corresponds to TRBD1 (7 bases). V shed 3 bases and J shed 11 bases, with 18 bases lying between them. CDR3 size: 14 residues. The germline V gene has CDR1 SGHRS and CDR2 YFSETQ. The CDR3, as DNA: TGCGCCAGCAGCTCAACGACGGAGGGACAGCAGCAGTTCTTC. It codes for CASSSTTEGQQQFF.

V is TRBV11-3 and J is TRBJ2-1; D is perhaps TRBD1 or TRBD2 (5 bases each). V lost 4 bases to trimming and J lost 4 bases, with 14 bases between them. CDR3 size: 15 residues. Germline V gene sequence: CDR1 SGHNT, CDR2 YENEEA. The CDR3 nucleotides are TGTGCCAGCAGCTCATTCGAGGGGTTATACAATGAGCAGTTCTTC. Translated, it gives CASSSFEGLYNEQFF.

The chain recombines TRBV4-2 with TRBJ2-3; the match to TRBD2 covers 10 bases. J lost 2 bases, V lost 0 bases, and 2 bases had no gene match. The CDR3 is made up of 16 amino acids. Germline V gene data show CDR1 as LGHNA and CDR2 as YNFKEQ. Written as DNA, the CDR3 is TGTGCCAGCAGCCAAGAAACTAGCGGGATCACAGATACGCAGTATTTT. This sequence encodes CASSQETSGITDTQYF.